Presented here are 24 T cell receptor beta chains from one specimen sequenced in a study of CD8 T cells in ankylosing spondylitis. Study results and caveats: Within ankylosing spondylitis blood, a TCR beta motif made up of seven or eight highly homologous variants appeared to be characteristic.

TCRdb fed the 5' RACE reads into MiXCR, producing one record per CDR3 protein. There are about 440,000 distinct CDR3 sequences in the sample; more than 15% occur only once, and approximately 1% lies in the top ten. These receptors have no identified antigens. The sample consisted of blood, either unsorted or a sorted T cell fraction (not recorded which). The receptors shown here come from a male donor with ankylosing spondylitis.

This rearrangement joins TRBV20-1 to TRBJ2-3; D may be TRBD1 (6 bases). This CDR3 is built from 14 residues. Trimming removed 4 bases from V and 2 bases from J, with 13 bases in between. In germline, CDR1 is DFQATT, CDR2 SNEGSKA (reference sequence). The CDR3 reads CSAMPGTNTDTQYF. The CDR3 DNA reads TGCAGTGCTATGCCGGGGACAAACACAGATACGCAGTATTTT.

Ten or more counts support this clonotype. This chain uses TRBV12-3 or TRBV12-4 with TRBJ1-6; 8 bases agree with TRBD1. With V trimmed by 4 bases and J by 6 bases, 8 bases remained unmatched. This CDR3 is built from 16 residues. The CDR3, as DNA: TGTGCCAGCAGTTCTCGGACAGGGCCCGGTAATTCACCCCTCCACTTT. The encoded protein is CASSSRTGPGNSPLHF.

This clonotype appeared a few times. The genes are TRBV12-3 or TRBV12-4 and TRBJ2-4; possible D gene TRBD2, 6 bases. This CDR3 has 15 amino acids. V dropped 2 bases and J dropped 2 bases, with 10 bases sitting between them. The CDR3 spells CASSLSGVPKNIQYF. The CDR3 nucleotides read TGTGCCAGCAGTTTATCGGGGGTCCCCAAAAACATTCAGTACTTC.

The chain has TRBV6-1 and TRBJ1-2, with TRBD1 identical over 7 bases. CDR1 is MNHNS and CDR2 is SASEGT in the germline V gene. V was pared by 5 bases and J by 8 bases, with 8 bases of the junction left unmatched. CDR3 length: 13 amino acids. CDR3 residues: CASSLSGGKGYTF. The CDR3 region has the DNA TGTGCCAGCAGTCTATCAGGGGGGAAGGGCTACACCTTC.

This clonotype was recorded at least ten times. The gene calls are TRBV4-3 and TRBJ2-1; D unresolved. This CDR3 comprises 13 residues. Between the trimmed V and J ends, which lost 0 bases and 6 bases, there was a span of 6 bases. Germline V gene lookup returns CDR1 LGHNA and CDR2 YSLEER. CDR3 coding DNA: TGCGCCAGCAGCCAAGAAGTAGGCAATGAGCAGTTCTTC. It encodes CASSQEVGNEQFF.

Remarks on this clonotype: Compared with germline, one end of the junction differs, possibly owing to a read error. The chain carries TRBV7-9 and TRBJ2-7; 11 positions match TRBD2. Germline CDR1 and CDR2: SEHNR and FQNEAQ (reference sequence). This CDR3 is 13 amino acids long. Here the CDR3 reads CASSPKLAGVVNF. CDR3 bases: TGTGCCAGCAGCCCCAAACTAGCGGGAGTCGTTAACTTC.

The sample holds a few counts of this clonotype. V usage is TRBV6-2 or TRBV6-3 and J usage is TRBJ2-2; 7 bases match TRBD1. V trimming: 7 bases; J trimming: 3 bases; junction bases outside the gene matches: 8. The germline CDR1 and CDR2 sequences are MNHEY and SVGEGT. The CDR3 consists of 15 residues. This chain's CDR3 is CASKTDRRYTGELFF. The CDR3 region has the DNA TGTGCCAGCAAGACGGACAGGCGGTACACCGGGGAGCTGTTTTTT.

This clonotype was counted only a few times. The chain joins TRBV7-9 to TRBJ2-2; TRBD1 might be the D (6 bases). In germline, CDR1 is SEHNR, CDR2 FQNEAQ (reference sequence). V lost 5 bases and J 2 bases, leaving 12 bases between the germline ends. The CDR3 has 15 amino acids. CDR3 in amino acids: CASSIRQANTGELFF. CDR3 sequence (DNA): TGTGCCAGCAGCATACGACAGGCCAACACCGGGGAGCTGTTTTTT.

The chain uses TRBV5-1 and TRBJ1-4; TRBD1 might be the D (6 bases). Trimming took off 5 bases at V and 2 bases at J, with 16 bases between the two ends. Germline-derived CDR1 and CDR2 are SGHRS and YFSETQ. The CDR3 has 16 residues. CDR3 DNA: TGCGCCAGCAGTCGTACAGGGCTATCGACTAATGAAAAACTGTTTTTT. This sequence encodes CASSRTGLSTNEKLFF. Variable domain in full (rest from reference TRBV5-1 and TRBJ1-4): KAGVTQTPRYLIKTRGQQVTLSCSPISGHRSVSWYQQTPGQGLQFLFEYFSETQRNKGNFPGRFSGRQFSNSRSEMNVSTLELGDSALYLCASSRTGLSTNEKLFFGSGTQLSVL.

The chain combines TRBV9 with TRBJ2-7; D tentatively fits TRBD1 or TRBD2 (5 bases each). The V end lost 2 bases, the J end lost 6 bases, and 12 bases lay between the germline ends. Germline V CDR1 and CDR2: SGDLS, YYNGEE. The CDR3 runs to 13 residues. The CDR3 is CASSVGDVGEQYF. Written as DNA, the CDR3 is TGTGCCAGCAGCGTGGGGGACGTGGGCGAGCAGTACTTC.

V gene TRBV7-9 combines with J gene TRBJ1-5; no firm D call. This CDR3 has 14 amino acids. In germline, CDR1 is SEHNR, CDR2 FQNEAQ (reference sequence). Trimming took 1 base from V and 9 from J, leaving 13 bases between them. The CDR3, as DNA: TGTGCCAGCAGCTTAGATTGGAGAGAGGCGCCCCAGCATTTT. This codes for CASSLDWREAPQHF.

The chain uses TRBV2 and TRBJ1-6; D not certain. CDR1 and CDR2 (germline): SNHLY, FYNNEI. This CDR3 has 13 amino acids. Deletions cut 4 bases from V and 7 bases from J, with 8 bases between. As DNA, the CDR3 is TGTGCCAGCAGTGGAAGTAGGAATTCACCCCTCCACTTT. This translates into CASSGSRNSPLHF.

This chain joins TRBV6-1 and TRBJ1-2; D remains ambiguous. The V end lost 6 bases, the J end lost 0 bases, and 14 bases lay between the germline ends. Per germline, CDR1 MNHNS and CDR2 SASEGT. This CDR3 region has 15 residues. CDR3 sequence (DNA): TGTGCCAGCAGCCCCCGAGGGAGAGCTAACTATGGCTACACCTTC. Protein: CASSPRGRANYGYTF.

In nucleotides, the CDR3 is TGTGCCAGAAAATCGGGAACCCATAATTCACCCCTCCACTTT. Residues: CARKSGTHNSPLHF. The chain combines TRBV5-3 with TRBJ1-6; no firm D call. Being an ORF, TRBV5-3 has a function that is uncertain. This CDR3 has 14 amino acids. V gave up 6 bases and J gave up 5 bases, with 12 bases separating them.

The sample holds a few counts of this clonotype. The chain carries TRBV20-1 and TRBJ2-1; tentatively, D is TRBD1 (5 bases). Per the germline V gene, CDR1 is DFQATT and CDR2 is SNEGSKA (reference sequence). Between the trimmed V and J ends, which lost 5 bases and 0 bases, there was a span of 17 bases. CDR3 length: 16 amino acids. The CDR3 nucleotides are TGCAGTGCTGCCTTTTCAGGGCCCGACTCCTACAATGAGCAGTTCTTC. This translates into CSAAFSGPDSYNEQFF.

The J gene is TRBJ2-7, the V gene TRBV6-1; 7 bases fit TRBD1. The CDR3 loop spans 14 amino acids. The germline V gene has CDR1 MNHNS and CDR2 SASEGT. V lost 6 bases, J lost 4 bases, and 9 bases stayed unmatched. The CDR3 DNA reads as TGTGCCAGCAGGGCGGAACAGGGGCGGTACGAGCAGTACTTC. This gives the protein CASRAEQGRYEQYF.

This clonotype showed up just a few times. This sequence joins TRBV20-1 and TRBJ1-2; no clear D. Per germline, CDR1 DFQATT and CDR2 SNEGSKA (reference sequence). Trimming cost V 6 bases and J 5 bases, with 16 bases left between them. The CDR3 is 13 amino acids. CDR3 nucleotide sequence: TGCAGTGCCCGCGACCCCCACTCTTATGGCTACACCTTC. It specifies CSARDPHSYGYTF.

V gene TRBV20-1 combines with J gene TRBJ2-7, with D possibly TRBD1 on 6 matching bases. Between the trimmed V and J ends, which lost 4 bases and 1 base, there was a span of 8 bases. Germline V gene data show CDR1 as DFQATT and CDR2 as SNEGSKA (reference sequence). This CDR3 region has 12 residues. This CDR3 reads CSATDRSYEQYF. CDR3 in DNA: TGCAGTGCTACCGACAGGTCCTACGAGCAGTACTTC.

The chain joins TRBV7-9 to TRBJ2-1; D is ambiguous. Germline V gene sequence: CDR1 SEHNR, CDR2 FQNEAQ (reference sequence). The CDR3 runs 14 residues. V gave up 5 bases and J gave up 6 bases, with 14 bases separating them. The CDR3 spells CASSPRSGVNEQFF. For the CDR3, the DNA is TGTGCCAGCAGCCCACGATCTGGAGTCAATGAGCAGTTCTTC.

Concerning this clonotype itself: A much larger clone is a single base away; this may be a read error. V usage is TRBV12-3 or TRBV12-4 and J usage is TRBJ2-1; perhaps TRBD2 as D (6 bases). V shed 11 bases and J shed 4 bases, with 18 bases lying between them. The CDR3 contains 14 residues. Here the CDR3 DNA reads TGTGCCGGCACCCCTTTGAGCGGGTACAATGAGCAGTTCTTC. Amino acids: CAGTPLSGYNEQFF.

This clonotype was observed a few times. J is TRBJ2-7 and V is TRBV30; tentatively, D is TRBD2 (5 bases). This CDR3 region has 12 residues. The germline V gene encodes CDR1 GTSNPN and CDR2 SVGIG (reference sequence). The V gene lost 5 bases and the J gene lost 0 bases, with 8 bases spanning the gap. The CDR3, as DNA: TGTGCCTGGGGCGGGTCCTCCTACGAGCAGTACTTC. It yields the protein CAWGGSSYEQYF. Full variable domain (outside the CDR3, taken from reference TRBV30 and TRBJ2-7): SQTIHQWPATLVQPVGSPLSLECTVEGTSNPNLYWYRQAAGRGLQLLFYSVGIGQISSEVPQNLSASRPQDRQFILSSKKLLLSDSGFYLCAWGGSSYEQYFGPGTRLTVT.

The V call is TRBV6-1, the J call TRBJ1-1, with D tentatively TRBD1 (6 bases). Trimming shortened V by 6 bases and J by 1 base, and 15 bases separated the two germline ends. Germline V lookup: CDR1 MNHNS, CDR2 SASEGT. The CDR3 runs 15 residues. The CDR3 is CASRSNRVGNTEAFF. As DNA, the CDR3 is TGTGCCAGCAGGTCGAACAGGGTCGGGAACACTGAAGCTTTCTTT.

The CDR3, as DNA: TGTGCCAGCAGCTTAACGAAGGGAACCTCCTACGAGCAGTACTTC. This gives the protein CASSLTKGTSYEQYF. V gene TRBV7-3 combines with J gene TRBJ2-7; D ambiguous. The CDR3 loop spans 15 amino acids. Germline V gene lookup returns CDR1 SGHTA and CDR2 FQGTGA. Trimming left V 0 bases short and J 0 bases short, with 9 bases between.

This clonotype was found a few times. The germline gene is not matched at one end of the junction; a read error may be the cause. The V gene is TRBV6-6, the J gene TRBJ2-7; TRBD2 agrees at 9 bases. In germline, CDR1 is MNHNY, CDR2 SVGAGI (reference sequence). The CDR3 runs 11 residues. The CDR3 sequence is CASSYSGTSIF. The CDR3 DNA reads as TGTGCCAGCAGTTATTCCGGGACTAGCATTTTC.